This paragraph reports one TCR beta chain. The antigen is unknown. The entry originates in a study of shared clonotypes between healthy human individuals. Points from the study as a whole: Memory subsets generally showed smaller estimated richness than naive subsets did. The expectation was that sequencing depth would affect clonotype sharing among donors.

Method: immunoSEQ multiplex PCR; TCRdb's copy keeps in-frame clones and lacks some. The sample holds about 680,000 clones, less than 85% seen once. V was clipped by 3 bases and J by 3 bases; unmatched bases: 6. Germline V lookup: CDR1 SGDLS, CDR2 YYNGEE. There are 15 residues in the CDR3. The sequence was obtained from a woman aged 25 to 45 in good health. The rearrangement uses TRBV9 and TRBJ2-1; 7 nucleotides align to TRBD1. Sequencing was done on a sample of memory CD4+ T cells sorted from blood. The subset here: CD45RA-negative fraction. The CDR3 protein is CASSEGGFFYNEQFF. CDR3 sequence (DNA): TGTGCCAGCAGCGAAGGGGGCTTTTTCTACAATGAGCAGTTCTTC.